The 21 T cell receptor beta chains listed next were all sequenced from one sample in a study of blood T cell repertoires in COVID-19. Some clones are missing from TCRdb's copy, which holds only in-frame ones; the method was immunoSEQ multiplex PCR. The sample contains roughly 250,000 clones, about 82% of which appear only once. Sequenced: peripheral blood. These receptors all come from an older woman with active or convalescent COVID-19.

In nucleotides, the CDR3 is TGTGCCAGCAGCTTAGAGACAGGGGGTGAGACCCAGTACTTC. Translated: CASSLETGGETQYF. The gene calls are TRBV11-3 and TRBJ2-5; TRBD1 matches at 9 bases. Germline-derived CDR1 and CDR2 are SGHNT and YENEEA. V gave up 0 bases and J gave up 5 bases; unmatched junction bases: 1. The CDR3 spans 14 residues.

This chain connects TRBV9 to TRBJ2-3; 11 bases match TRBD2. This CDR3 has 15 residues. Germline V gene sequence: CDR1 SGDLS, CDR2 YYNGEE. The V and J ends lost 3 bases and 6 bases, in that order; junction bases with no gene match: 6. CDR3 region: CASSGGTSGTDTQYF. The CDR3 nucleotides are TGTGCCAGCAGCGGCGGGACTAGCGGTACGGATACGCAGTATTTT.

The gene calls are TRBV6-1 and TRBJ2-7; 9 bases align to TRBD1. CDR1 is MNHNS, CDR2 SASEGT, per germline. Trimming took 3 bases from V and 6 from J; bases not matched to a gene: 6. This CDR3 has 14 residues. The CDR3, as DNA: TGTGCCAGCAGTGATAACCCGGACAGGGGCGAGCAGTACGTC. Translating it yields CASSDNPDRGEQYV.

This clone has a single count. The CDR3 sequence is CASSQDHTNTGELFF. For the CDR3, the DNA is TGTGCCAGCAGCCAAGACCACACGAACACCGGGGAGCTGTTTTTT. This chain links TRBV3-1 (or the pseudogene TRBV3-2) with TRBJ2-2; unclear D gene. Germline loops: CDR1 LGHDT, CDR2 YNNKEL (reference sequence). Trimming pared 0 bases from V and 0 bases from J, leaving 5 bases between. This CDR3 comprises 15 residues.

The chain has TRBV30 and TRBJ1-2, with D maybe TRBD1 (6 bases). The CDR3 is made up of 9 amino acids. The germline V gene encodes CDR1 GTSNPN and CDR2 SVGIG (reference sequence). CDR3 protein: CAGGRGYTF. CDR3 bases: TGTGCAGGGGGTAGGGGCTACACCTTC.

The genes are TRBV30 and TRBJ1-1; TRBD1 matches 8 bases. This CDR3 has 15 residues. Trimming cost V 0 bases and J 6 bases; bases outside gene matches: 9. Germline assignment: CDR1 GTSNPN and CDR2 SVGIG (reference sequence). This CDR3 reads CAWSVLPAGGSEAFF. In DNA, the CDR3 is TGTGCCTGGAGTGTACTCCCAGCAGGGGGCTCTGAAGCTTTCTTT.

V gene TRBV27 combines with J gene TRBJ2-7; 7 positions agree with TRBD2. With V trimmed by 0 bases and J by 3 bases, 2 bases remained unmatched. The CDR3 runs to 14 residues. Per germline, CDR1 MNHEY and CDR2 SMNVEV (reference sequence). CDR3 nucleotide sequence: TGTGCCAGCAGTTTATCAGCGGGGAGCTACGAGCAGTACTTC. Its translation is CASSLSAGSYEQYF.

This clone was picked up one time. The rearrangement uses TRBV11-3 and TRBJ1-6; weak D call: TRBD1 (6 bases). This CDR3 contains 13 residues. Germline assignment: CDR1 SGHNT and CDR2 YENEEA. Trimming removed 6 bases at V and 10 bases at J, with 13 bases between. This CDR3 is CASRDRPESPLHF. The CDR3 nucleotides are TGTGCCAGCAGAGACAGGCCTGAGTCACCCCTCCACTTT.

The genes are TRBV15 and TRBJ2-3; the D is unclear. The CDR3 is made up of 19 amino acids. Per the germline V gene, CDR1 is LNHNV and CDR2 is YYDKDF (reference sequence). The ends were cut back, 0 bases at V and 5 bases at J, with 24 bases in the middle. The CDR3 here is CATSRELKIRISLRDTQYF. CDR3 nucleotide sequence: TGTGCCACCAGCAGAGAACTAAAGATACGCATTTCCCTCCGAGATACGCAGTATTTT.

For the CDR3, the DNA is TGTGCCAGCAGCCAGGCGGTAGCGGGGGGGCCAGATACGCAGTATTTT. It encodes CASSQAVAGGPDTQYF. The chain couples TRBV4-2 to TRBJ2-3, with 11 bases fitting TRBD2. V lost 3 bases, J lost 4 bases, and 6 bases stayed unmatched. The CDR3 contains 16 residues. CDR1 is LGHNA and CDR2 is YNFKEQ in the germline V gene.

The chain joins TRBV30 to TRBJ2-5, with 8 bases that match TRBD2. Trimming at V came to 3 bases and at J to 3 bases, leaving 12 bases not matched to a gene. This CDR3 is built from 16 residues. Per germline, CDR1 GTSNPN and CDR2 SVGIG (reference sequence). The chain's CDR3 is CAWSQGTGTRKETQYF. The CDR3 region has the DNA TGTGCCTGGAGCCAAGGGACCGGGACTAGGAAAGAGACCCAGTACTTC.

There are a few counts of this clone. The chain links TRBV9 to TRBJ1-5, with D possibly matching TRBD1 (5 bases). Trimming removed 3 bases from V and 7 bases from J, with 14 bases in between. Germline CDR1 SGDLS, CDR2 YYNGEE. CDR3 length: 14 amino acids. CDR3 in DNA: TGTGCCAGCAGCGAGACGCCCGACAGCCAGCCCCAGCATTTT. Its translation: CASSETPDSQPQHF.

The genes are TRBV10-2 and TRBJ2-7; TRBD2 might be the D (5 bases). V was pared by 8 bases and J by 2 bases, with 16 bases between. The CDR3 is 14 amino acids. Germline-derived CDR1 and CDR2 are WSHSY and SAAADI. The CDR3 loop is CASGGGRSTYEQYV. The CDR3 nucleotides read TGCGCCAGCGGTGGCGGGCGATCTACCTACGAGCAGTACGTC.

This clone has more than one count but fewer than ten. The rearrangement uses TRBV5-1 and TRBJ2-2, with 8 nucleotides matching TRBD2. The ends lost 1 base at V and 5 bases at J; junction bases unmatched: 7. The CDR3 runs to 16 residues. Germline-derived CDR1 and CDR2 are SGHRS and YFSETQ. This CDR3 reads CASSLNPRGGTGELFF. DNA for the CDR3: TGCGCCAGCAGCTTGAATCCCCGGGGGGGGACCGGGGAGCTGTTTTTT.

The chain links TRBV6-5 to TRBJ1-1, with 9 nucleotides matching TRBD1. V shed 4 bases, J shed 3 bases, and the junction held 3 bases outside the gene matches. This CDR3 is built from 14 residues. CDR1 is MNHEY and CDR2 is SVGAGI in the germline V gene. In DNA, the CDR3 is TGTGCCAGCAGTTGGGGGACAGGGTACACTGAAGCTTTCTTT. Translating gives CASSWGTGYTEAFF.

The chain combines TRBV11-2 with TRBJ1-2; TRBD1 matches 7 bases. The CDR3 runs to 14 residues. The V gene end was trimmed by 4 bases and the J gene end by 4 bases; junction bases not matched to a gene: 6. The germline gives CDR1 SGHAT, CDR2 FQNNGV. CDR3 DNA: TGTGCCAGCAGCTCTACAGGGGTTGGCTATGGCTACACCTTC. Protein sequence: CASSSTGVGYGYTF.

For this clone: At the DNA level, this CDR3 is encoded by other sequences in the same sample as well. The rearrangement joins TRBV12-3 or TRBV12-4 to TRBJ1-1; D might be TRBD1 (6 bases). This CDR3 contains 13 residues. Between the trimmed V and J ends, which lost 6 bases and 1 base, there was a span of 9 bases. CDR3 in amino acids: CASSLQGNTEAFF. The CDR3 DNA is TGTGCCAGCAGCCTACAGGGGAACACTGAAGCTTTCTTT.

This sequence joins TRBV10-2 and TRBJ1-1, with 7 bases fitting TRBD1. The germline V gene has CDR1 WSHSY and CDR2 SAAADI. This CDR3 spans 13 amino acids. Losses at the gene ends were 4 bases for V and 5 bases for J; bases not matched to a gene: 4. CDR3 region: CASSGSGGTEAFF. In nucleotides, the CDR3 is TGCGCCAGCAGTGGTTCAGGGGGTACTGAAGCTTTCTTT.

This clone was seen at least ten times. Other DNA sequences within the sample encode an identical CDR3. V is TRBV7-2 and J is TRBJ2-5; TRBD1 matches 8 bases. Trimming removed 3 bases from V and 4 bases from J; junction bases left unmatched: 1. Germline CDR1 reads SGHTA; CDR2 reads FQGNSA. The length of the CDR3 is 13 residues. This CDR3 is CASSFTGGETQYF. The CDR3, as DNA: TGTGCCAGCAGCTTTACAGGGGGAGAGACCCAGTACTTC.

The chain employs TRBV28 and TRBJ1-1; TRBD1 is a possible D gene (6 bases). Germline V CDR1 and CDR2: MDHEN, SYDVKM. Between the trimmed V and J ends, which lost 2 bases and 3 bases, there was a span of 16 bases. The CDR3 extends over 16 amino acids. The CDR3 bases are TGTGCCAGCAGTTTAGGGGGCAGGGAGGGGGACACTGAAGCTTTCTTT. Its protein is CASSLGGREGDTEAFF.

This chain links TRBV24-1 with TRBJ2-1, with D tentatively TRBD2 (6 bases). V dropped 0 bases and J dropped 8 bases, with 10 bases sitting between them. The CDR3 runs 14 residues. Germline lookup yields CDR1 KGHDR and CDR2 SFDVKD. The CDR3 coding sequence is TGTGCCACCAGTGATTTGCAGGAGGGATATGAGCAGTTCTTC. This codes for CATSDLQEGYEQFF.